The 8 T cell receptor beta chains below come from one sample, sequenced in a study of blood T cell repertoires in COVID-19. Assay used: immunoSEQ multiplex PCR; TCRdb lists only in-frame clones, some missing. The repertoire consists of about 200,000 clones, with about 80% occurring once and the leading ten covering roughly 6.9%. Sequencing was carried out using peripheral blood. The origin of the receptors is a human donor with acute or convalescent COVID-19. The donor label of this sample is uncertain.

This chain connects TRBV28 to TRBJ2-5; 13 bases match TRBD2. The J segment lost 3 bases and the V segment lost 5 bases, leaving 3 bases of the junction unmatched. CDR3 length: 15 residues. The germline CDR1 and CDR2 sequences are MDHEN and SYDVKM. The chain's CDR3 is CASSRGLAGEETQYF. The CDR3 coding sequence is TGTGCCAGCAGTAGAGGACTAGCGGGAGAAGAGACCCAGTACTTC.

With regard to this clone: This CDR3 is also generated by other DNA sequences in the sample. The V gene is TRBV6-5, the J gene TRBJ2-7; 11 positions agree with TRBD2. V gave up 6 bases and J gave up 0 bases; unmatched junction bases: 4. CDR3 length: 15 amino acids. CDR1 and CDR2 (germline): MNHEY, SVGAGI. CDR3 region: CASRAGTSGSYEQYF. In DNA, the CDR3 is TGTGCCAGCAGAGCCGGGACTAGCGGCTCCTACGAGCAGTACTTC.

J is TRBJ2-5 and V is TRBV10-3; 9 nucleotides align to TRBD2. Trimming removed 8 bases from V and 4 bases from J; junction bases left unmatched: 17. Germline V gene sequence: CDR1 ENHRY, CDR2 SYGVKD. CDR3 length: 17 residues. The CDR3 loop reads CAIGGGRAGVEGETQYF. The CDR3 bases are TGTGCCATCGGTGGCGGGAGGGCCGGTGTAGAAGGAGAGACCCAGTACTTC.

The rearrangement uses TRBV27 and TRBJ2-2; D gene unclear. The CDR3 length is 13 residues. Trimming stripped 3 bases from V and 4 bases from J, with 6 bases between. Germline CDR1 is MNHEY and CDR2 is SMNVEV (reference sequence). CDR3 residues: CASSFIGTGELFF. The CDR3 nucleotides are TGTGCCAGCAGTTTCATCGGCACCGGGGAGCTGTTTTTT.

The V and J genes are TRBV2 and TRBJ2-1; D possibly corresponds to TRBD2 (5 bases). Germline V lookup: CDR1 SNHLY, CDR2 FYNNEI. Trimming shortened V by 4 bases and J by 7 bases, and 8 bases separated the two germline ends. The CDR3 consists of 12 residues. The CDR3 DNA reads as TGTGCCAGCAGTGCGGACTGGAATGAGCAGTTCTTC. Its translation is CASSADWNEQFF.

CDR3 sequence reads: CASSPGLADQETQYF. The CDR3 nucleotides read TGTGCCAGCAGCCCTGGACTAGCGGACCAAGAGACCCAGTACTTC. This sequence joins TRBV7-2 and TRBJ2-5, with TRBD2 matching 10 bases. Per germline, CDR1 SGHTA and CDR2 FQGNSA. J lost 0 bases, V lost 5 bases, and 3 bases had no gene match. The CDR3 has 15 amino acids. The whole variable domain, remainder taken from reference TRBV7-2 and TRBJ2-5, is GAGVSQSPSNKVTEKGKDVELRCDPISGHTALYWYRQSLGQGLEFLIYFQGNSAPDKSGLPSDRFSAERTGGSVSTLTIQRTQQEDSAVYLCASSPGLADQETQYFGPGTRLLVL.

The chain combines TRBV4-3 with TRBJ2-2, with a weak D call TRBD1 (6 bases). There are 16 residues in the CDR3. Germline values: CDR1 LGHNA, CDR2 YSLEER. V was clipped by 8 bases and J by 3 bases, with 19 bases between them. CDR3 loop: CASSVRGSGDTGELFF. In DNA form, the CDR3 reads TGCGCCAGCTCCGTGAGGGGCTCAGGGGACACCGGGGAGCTGTTTTTT.

This clone was seen more than once but under ten times. The chain has TRBV12-3 or TRBV12-4 and TRBJ1-1, with D possibly TRBD1 on 5 matching bases. The CDR3 totals 13 residues. V lost 1 base, J lost 6 bases, and 9 bases lay in between. CDR3 protein: CASSLGRASEAFF. CDR3 coding DNA: TGTGCCAGCAGTTTAGGCAGGGCGTCTGAAGCTTTCTTT.